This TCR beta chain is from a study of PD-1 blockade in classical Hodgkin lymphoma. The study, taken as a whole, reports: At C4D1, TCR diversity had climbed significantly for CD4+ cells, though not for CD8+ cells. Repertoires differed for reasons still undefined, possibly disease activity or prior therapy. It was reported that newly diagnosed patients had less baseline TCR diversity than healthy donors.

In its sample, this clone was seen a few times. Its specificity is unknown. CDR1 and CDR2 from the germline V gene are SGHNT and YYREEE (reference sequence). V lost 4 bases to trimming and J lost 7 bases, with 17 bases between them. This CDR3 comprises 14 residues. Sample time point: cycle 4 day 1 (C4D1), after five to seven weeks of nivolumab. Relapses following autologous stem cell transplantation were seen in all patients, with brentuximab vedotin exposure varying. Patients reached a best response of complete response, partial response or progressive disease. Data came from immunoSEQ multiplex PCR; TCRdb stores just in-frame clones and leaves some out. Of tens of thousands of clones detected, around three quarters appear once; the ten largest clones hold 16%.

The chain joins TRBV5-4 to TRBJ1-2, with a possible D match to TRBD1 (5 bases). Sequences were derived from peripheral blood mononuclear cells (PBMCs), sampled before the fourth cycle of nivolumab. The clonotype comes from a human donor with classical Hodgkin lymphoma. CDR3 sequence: CASSPSSGSAGYTF. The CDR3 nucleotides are TGTGCCAGCAGCCCCTCTTCAGGGTCTGCTGGCTACACCTTC.